The clone carrying this T cell receptor beta chain appeared a few times. These data come from a study of T cell changes during pregnancy in multiple sclerosis. Data came from immunoSEQ multiplex PCR; TCRdb stores just in-frame clones and leaves some out. The table records tens of thousands of clones, 80% to 90% of them present only once. The material sequenced was peripheral blood, taken in the first trimester of pregnancy. This TCR was sampled from a female donor in good health, enrolled as a control in a pregnancy study.

In DNA, the CDR3 is TGTGCCAGCAGTGAGGACTTATCTCAGCCCCAGCATTTT. Protein product: CASSEDLSQPQHF. The chain employs TRBV6-4 and TRBJ1-5; unclear D gene. Germline loops: CDR1 MRHNA, CDR2 SNTAGT. Trimming took 3 bases from V and 6 from J, leaving 9 bases between them. This CDR3 spans 13 amino acids.